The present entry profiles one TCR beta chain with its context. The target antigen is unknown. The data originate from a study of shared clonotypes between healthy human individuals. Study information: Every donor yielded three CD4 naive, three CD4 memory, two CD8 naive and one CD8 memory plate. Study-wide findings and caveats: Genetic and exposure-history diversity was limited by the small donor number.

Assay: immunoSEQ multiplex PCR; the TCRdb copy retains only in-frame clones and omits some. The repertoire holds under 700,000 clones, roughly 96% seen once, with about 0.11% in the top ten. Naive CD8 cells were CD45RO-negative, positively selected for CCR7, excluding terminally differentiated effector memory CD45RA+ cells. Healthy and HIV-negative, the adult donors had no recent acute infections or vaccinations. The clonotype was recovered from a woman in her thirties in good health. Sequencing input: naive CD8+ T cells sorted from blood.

Written as DNA, the CDR3 is TGTGCCAGCAGTACTTTACAGGTATCCTACGAGCAGTACTTC. Translating it yields CASSTLQVSYEQYF. The V gene is TRBV2, the J gene TRBJ2-7, with TRBD1 as a possible D gene (5 bases). CDR3 length equals 14 residues. The V end was cut by 5 bases, the J end by 1 base, with 12 bases between. CDR1 is SNHLY, CDR2 FYNNEI, per germline.